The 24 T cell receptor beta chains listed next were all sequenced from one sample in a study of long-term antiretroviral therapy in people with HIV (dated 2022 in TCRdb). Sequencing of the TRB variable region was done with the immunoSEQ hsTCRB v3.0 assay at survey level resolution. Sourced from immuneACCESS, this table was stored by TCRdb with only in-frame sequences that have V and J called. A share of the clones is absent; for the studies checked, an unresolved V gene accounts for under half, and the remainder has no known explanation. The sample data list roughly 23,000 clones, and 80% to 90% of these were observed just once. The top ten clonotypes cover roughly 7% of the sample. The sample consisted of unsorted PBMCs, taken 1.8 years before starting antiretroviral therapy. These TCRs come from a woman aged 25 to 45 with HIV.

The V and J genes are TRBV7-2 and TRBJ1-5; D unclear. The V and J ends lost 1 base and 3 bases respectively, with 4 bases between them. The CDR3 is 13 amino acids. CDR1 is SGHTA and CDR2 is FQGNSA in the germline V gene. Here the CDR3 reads CASSLVINQPQHF. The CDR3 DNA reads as TGTGCCAGCAGCTTAGTCATCAATCAGCCCCAGCATTTT. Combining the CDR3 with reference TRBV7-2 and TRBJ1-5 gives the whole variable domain GAGVSQSPSNKVTEKGKDVELRCDPISGHTALYWYRQSLGQGLEFLIYFQGNSAPDKSGLPSDRFSAERTGGSVSTLTIQRTQQEDSAVYLCASSLVINQPQHFGDGTRLSIL.

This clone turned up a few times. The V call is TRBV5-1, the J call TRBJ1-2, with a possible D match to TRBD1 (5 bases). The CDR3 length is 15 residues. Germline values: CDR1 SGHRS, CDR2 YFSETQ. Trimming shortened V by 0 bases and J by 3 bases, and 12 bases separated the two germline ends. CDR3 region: CASSLGPDRYYGYTF. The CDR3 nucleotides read TGCGCCAGCAGCTTGGGCCCCGACAGATACTATGGCTACACCTTC.

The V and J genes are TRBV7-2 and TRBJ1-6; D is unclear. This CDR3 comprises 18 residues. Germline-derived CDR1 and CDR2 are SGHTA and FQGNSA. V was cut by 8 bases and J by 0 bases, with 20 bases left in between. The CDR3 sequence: CASGLHFIASSYNSPLHF. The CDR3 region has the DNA TGTGCCAGCGGTTTACACTTCATTGCTAGCTCCTATAATTCACCCCTCCACTTT.

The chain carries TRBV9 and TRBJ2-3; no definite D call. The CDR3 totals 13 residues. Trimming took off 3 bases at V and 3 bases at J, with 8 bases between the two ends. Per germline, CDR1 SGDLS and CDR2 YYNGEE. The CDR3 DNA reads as TGTGCCAGCAGCGAAAGTGGGACAGATACGCAGTATTTT. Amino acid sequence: CASSESGTDTQYF.

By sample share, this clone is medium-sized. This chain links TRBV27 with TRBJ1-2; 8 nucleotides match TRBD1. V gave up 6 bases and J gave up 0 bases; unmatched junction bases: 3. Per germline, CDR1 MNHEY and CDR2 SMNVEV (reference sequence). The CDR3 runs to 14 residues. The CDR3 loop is CASSVQGANYGYTF. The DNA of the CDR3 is TGTGCCAGCAGCGTACAGGGGGCTAACTATGGCTACACCTTC.

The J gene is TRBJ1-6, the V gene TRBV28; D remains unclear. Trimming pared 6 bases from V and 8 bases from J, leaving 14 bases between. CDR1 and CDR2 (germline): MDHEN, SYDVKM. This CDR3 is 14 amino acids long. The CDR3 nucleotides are TGTGCCAGCAGGCCTACAGTACCCCATTCACCCCTCCACTTT. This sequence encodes CASRPTVPHSPLHF.

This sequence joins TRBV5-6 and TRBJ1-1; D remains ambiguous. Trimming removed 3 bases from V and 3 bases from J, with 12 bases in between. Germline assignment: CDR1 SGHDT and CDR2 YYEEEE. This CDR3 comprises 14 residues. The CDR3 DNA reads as TGTGCCAGCAGCTCGTCGGGGTGGGACACTGAAGCTTTCTTT. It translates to CASSSSGWDTEAFF. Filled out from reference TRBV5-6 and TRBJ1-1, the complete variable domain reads DAGVTQSPTHLIKTRGQQVTLRCSPKSGHDTVSWYQQALGQGPQFIFQYYEEEERQRGNFPDRFSGHQFPNYSSELNVNALLLGDSALYLCASSSSGWDTEAFFGQGTRLTVV.

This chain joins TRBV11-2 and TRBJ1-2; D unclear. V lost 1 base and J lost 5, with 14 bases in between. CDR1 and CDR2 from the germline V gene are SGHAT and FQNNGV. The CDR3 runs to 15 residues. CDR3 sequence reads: CASSLAQGFIYGYTF. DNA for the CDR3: TGTGCCAGCAGCTTAGCCCAAGGGTTTATTTATGGCTACACCTTC.

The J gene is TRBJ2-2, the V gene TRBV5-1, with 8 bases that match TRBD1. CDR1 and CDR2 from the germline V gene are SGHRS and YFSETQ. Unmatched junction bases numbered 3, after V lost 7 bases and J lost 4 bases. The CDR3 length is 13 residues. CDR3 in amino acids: CASGTGGTGELFF. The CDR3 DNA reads TGCGCCAGCGGAACAGGGGGCACCGGGGAGCTGTTTTTT.

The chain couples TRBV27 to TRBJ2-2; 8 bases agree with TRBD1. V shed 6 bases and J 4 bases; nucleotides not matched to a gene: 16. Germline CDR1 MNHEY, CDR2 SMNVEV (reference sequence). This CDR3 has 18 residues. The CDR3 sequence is CASRPSRDRTKGTGELFF. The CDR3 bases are TGTGCCAGCAGACCTTCTCGGGACAGGACTAAGGGCACCGGGGAGCTGTTTTTT.

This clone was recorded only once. DNA of the CDR3: TGTGCCAGCTCACCGACAGGGGGCGGCTATGGCTACACCTTC. Protein sequence: CASSPTGGGYGYTF. V usage is TRBV18 and J usage is TRBJ1-2; 10 nucleotides match TRBD1. There are 14 residues in the CDR3. Germline CDR1 reads KGHSH; CDR2 reads LQKENI. The V and J ends lost 3 bases and 4 bases, in that order; junction bases with no gene match: 2.

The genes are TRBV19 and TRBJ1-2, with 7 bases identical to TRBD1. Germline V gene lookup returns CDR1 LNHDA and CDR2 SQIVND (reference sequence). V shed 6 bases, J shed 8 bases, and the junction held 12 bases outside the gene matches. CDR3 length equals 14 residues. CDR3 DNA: TGTGCCAGTAGACCCGGACAGGCCAACCGGGGCTACACCTTC. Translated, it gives CASRPGQANRGYTF.

DNA for the CDR3: TGTGCCAGCACACCCGGGACAGGGCTCTCCTACGAGCAGTACGTC. Translating gives CASTPGTGLSYEQYV. V and J are TRBV11-2 and TRBJ2-7; 9 nucleotides line up with TRBD1. The CDR3 contains 15 residues. J gave up 0 bases and V 7 bases, and 7 bases lay outside the gene matches. Germline V gene lookup returns CDR1 SGHAT and CDR2 FQNNGV.

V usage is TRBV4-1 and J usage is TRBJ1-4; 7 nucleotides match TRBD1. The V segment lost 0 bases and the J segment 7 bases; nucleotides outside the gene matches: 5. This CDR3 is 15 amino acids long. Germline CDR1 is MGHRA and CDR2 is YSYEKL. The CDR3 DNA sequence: TGCGCCAGCAGCCAAGATCGAGGGGGCAGTGAAAAACTGTTTTTT. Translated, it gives CASSQDRGGSEKLFF.

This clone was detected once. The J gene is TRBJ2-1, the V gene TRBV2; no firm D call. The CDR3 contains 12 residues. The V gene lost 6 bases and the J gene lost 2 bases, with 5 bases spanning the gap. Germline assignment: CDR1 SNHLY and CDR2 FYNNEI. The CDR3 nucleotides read TGTGCCAGCAGGGCCCCCTACAATGAGCAGTTCTTC. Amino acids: CASRAPYNEQFF.

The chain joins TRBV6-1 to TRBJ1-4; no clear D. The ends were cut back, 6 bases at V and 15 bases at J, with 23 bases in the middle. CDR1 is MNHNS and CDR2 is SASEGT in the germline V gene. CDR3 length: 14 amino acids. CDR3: CASRGTMWDSGMFF. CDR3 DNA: TGTGCCAGCAGAGGTACGATGTGGGATTCCGGCATGTTTTTT.

CDR3 bases: TGTGCCATTAGCAGGGTTCTGGACACCGGGGAGCTGTTTTTT. This codes for CAISRVLDTGELFF. V and J are TRBV10-3 and TRBJ2-2; a weak D match, TRBD1 (5 bases). Deletions cut 9 bases from V and 3 bases from J, with 14 bases between. Germline V CDR1 and CDR2: ENHRY, SYGVKD. The CDR3 covers 14 residues.

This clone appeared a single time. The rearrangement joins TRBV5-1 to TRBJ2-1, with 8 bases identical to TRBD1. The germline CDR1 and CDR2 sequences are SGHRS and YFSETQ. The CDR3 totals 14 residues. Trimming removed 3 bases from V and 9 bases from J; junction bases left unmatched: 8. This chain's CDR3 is CASSSGQEYSEQFF. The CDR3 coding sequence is TGCGCCAGCAGCTCGGGACAGGAGTATAGTGAGCAGTTCTTC.

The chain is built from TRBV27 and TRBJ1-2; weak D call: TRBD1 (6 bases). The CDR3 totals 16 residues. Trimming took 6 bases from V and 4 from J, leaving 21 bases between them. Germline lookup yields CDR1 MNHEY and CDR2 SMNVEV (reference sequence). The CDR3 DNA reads TGTGCCAGCAGCCCGGGACATTCCCCTTATCTCTATGGCTACACCTTC. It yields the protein CASSPGHSPYLYGYTF.

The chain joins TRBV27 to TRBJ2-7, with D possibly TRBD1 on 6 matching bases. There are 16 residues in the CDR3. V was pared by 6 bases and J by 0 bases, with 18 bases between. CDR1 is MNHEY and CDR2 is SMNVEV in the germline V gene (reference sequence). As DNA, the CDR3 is TGTGCCAGCAGCCCAGCAGGGGCCCAAAGCTCCTACGAGCAGTACGTC. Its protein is CASSPAGAQSSYEQYV.

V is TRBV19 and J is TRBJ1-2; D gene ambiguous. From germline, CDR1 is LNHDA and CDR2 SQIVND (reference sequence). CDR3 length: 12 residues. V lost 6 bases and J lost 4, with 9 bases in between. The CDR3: CASSGRAYGYTF. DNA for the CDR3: TGTGCCAGTAGCGGTCGGGCCTATGGCTACACCTTC. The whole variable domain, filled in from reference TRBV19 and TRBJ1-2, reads DGGITQSPKYLFRKEGQNVTLSCEQNLNHDAMYWYRQDPGQGLRLIYYSQIVNDFQKGDIAEGYSVSREKKESFPLTVTSAQKNPTAFYLCASSGRAYGYTFGSGTRLTVV.

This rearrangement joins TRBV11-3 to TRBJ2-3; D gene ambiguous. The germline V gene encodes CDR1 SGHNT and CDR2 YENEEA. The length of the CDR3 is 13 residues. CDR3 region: CANRARQTDTQYF. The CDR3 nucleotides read TGTGCTAACCGGGCACGCCAAACAGATACGCAGTATTTT.

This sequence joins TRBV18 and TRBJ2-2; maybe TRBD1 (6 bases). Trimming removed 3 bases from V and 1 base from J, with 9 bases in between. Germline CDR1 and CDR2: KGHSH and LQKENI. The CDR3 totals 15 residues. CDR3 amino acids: CASSPGQVNTGELFF. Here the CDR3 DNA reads TGTGCCAGCTCACCGGGACAAGTGAACACCGGGGAGCTGTTTTTT.

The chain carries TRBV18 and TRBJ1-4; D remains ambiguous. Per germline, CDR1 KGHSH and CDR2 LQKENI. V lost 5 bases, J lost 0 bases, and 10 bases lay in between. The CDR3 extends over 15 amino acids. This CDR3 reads CASSSTLATNEKLFF. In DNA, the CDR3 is TGTGCCAGCTCATCTACACTCGCAACTAATGAAAAACTGTTTTTT.